The rows below give T cell receptor beta chains drawn from one sample of a study of CD8+ T cells in alopecia areata. Libraries were prepared by immunoSEQ multiplex PCR; TCRdb keeps only in-frame clonotypes and omits some of them. The table has some 170,000 clones, less than 80% seen once; the top ten hold approximately 10%. This specimen was CD8+ T cells sorted from blood, taken at week 0. These receptors all come from a human donor with alopecia areata. CDR3s include the opening cysteine and the closing phenylalanine or tryptophan. Fields, in order: CDR3 protein, CDR3 DNA, J gene, D gene, clone size, V gene. The D gene is left open where the match is weak. Size tells how often a clone was seen (once, few, many) or the class of an expanded clone, and some rows leave it out.

CAWSVSRTEAFF | TGTGCCTGGAGTGTCAGTCGGACTGAAGCTTTCTTT | TRBJ1-1 | . | . | TRBV30
CASSSGQGWTYEQYF | TGTGCCAGCAGCTCCGGACAGGGTTGGACCTACGAGCAGTACTTC | TRBJ2-7 | TRBD1 | . | TRBV7-8
CASSELMDLNNSPLHF | TGTGCCAGCAGTGAATTGATGGACCTGAATAATTCACCCCTCCACTTT | TRBJ1-6 | . | . | TRBV6-1
CASSQRLAKQFF | TGTGCCAGCAGCCAACGTCTAGCCAAGCAGTTCTTC | TRBJ2-1 | . | . | TRBV14
CASSYSGLGLLDTQYF | TGTGCCAGCAGTTACTCGGGTTTAGGCCTACTGGATACGCAGTATTTT | TRBJ2-3 | . | many | TRBV6-5
CASIVRGFGYTF | TGTGCCAGCATAGTAAGGGGCTTTGGCTACACCTTC | TRBJ1-2 | . | . | TRBV2
CSVLLGGGENTEAFF | TGCAGCGTCCTTCTCGGGGGGGGAGAGAACACTGAAGCTTTCTTT | TRBJ1-1 | . | few | TRBV29-1
CAWSRGNQPQHF | TGTGCCTGGAGTAGGGGAAATCAGCCCCAGCATTTT | TRBJ1-5 | . | . | TRBV30
CASSLKGATEAFF | TGTGCCAGCAGCTTGAAAGGGGCCACTGAAGCTTTCTTT | TRBJ1-1 | . | . | TRBV5-4
CATGPATGVYEQYF | TGTGCCACCGGTCCTGCGACAGGGGTCTACGAGCAGTACTTC | TRBJ2-7 | TRBD1 | . | TRBV10-3
CASSPGQNTEAFF | TGTGCCAGCAGTCCTGGACAGAACACTGAAGCTTTCTTT | TRBJ1-1 | . | . | TRBV5-6
CASSSPGRRGETQYF | TGTGCCAGCAGCTCCCCTGGCCGAAGGGGAGAGACCCAGTACTTC | TRBJ2-5 | . | . | TRBV9
CASSLPRGDPFNVDTQYF | TGTGCCAGCAGCTTACCCCGCGGGGATCCCTTTAATGTGGATACGCAGTATTTT | TRBJ2-3 | . | . | TRBV7-9
CAWTPGTGGTDTQYF | TGTGCCTGGACGCCGGGGACAGGGGGCACAGATACGCAGTATTTT | TRBJ2-3 | TRBD1 | once | TRBV30
CASSESTSGGLYEQYF | TGTGCCAGCAGTGAATCGACTAGCGGGGGCCTATACGAGCAGTACTTC | TRBJ2-7 | TRBD2 | . | TRBV6-1
CASRDPANYGYTF | TGTGCCAGCAGGGACCCGGCTAACTATGGCTACACCTTC | TRBJ1-2 | . | . | TRBV2
CASSYDRGGTGELFF | TGTGCCAGCAGTTACGACAGGGGGGGAACCGGGGAGCTGTTTTTT | TRBJ2-2 | TRBD1 | . | TRBV6-6
CATSRDQGLGETQYF | TGTGCCACCAGCAGAGATCAGGGGCTCGGGGAGACCCAGTACTTC | TRBJ2-5 | . | . | TRBV15
CASSNIPGHEQYF | TGTGCCAGCAGCAACATCCCAGGGCACGAGCAGTACTTC | TRBJ2-7 | . | few | TRBV7-9
CASNLGQASRAEAFF | TGTGCCAGCAACCTGGGACAGGCATCAAGGGCTGAAGCTTTCTTT | TRBJ1-1 | TRBD1 | . | TRBV6-5
CAISVAPRGTDTQYF | TGTGCCATCAGTGTGGCCCCTAGAGGCACAGATACGCAGTATTTT | TRBJ2-3 | . | . | TRBV10-3
CASTHREQYF | TGTGCCAGCACCCATAGGGAGCAGTACTTC | TRBJ2-7 | . | . | TRBV6-1
CASSPGTTYEQYF | TGCGCCAGCAGCCCGGGAACCACCTACGAGCAGTACTTC | TRBJ2-7 | . | few | TRBV4-1
CASQKGDSDFYGYTF | TGTGCCAGCCAAAAGGGGGACAGCGACTTTTATGGCTACACCTTC | TRBJ1-2 | TRBD1 | . | TRBV28
CASSLQGAGYGYTF | TGTGCCAGCAGCCTACAGGGGGCTGGCTATGGCTACACCTTC | TRBJ1-2 | TRBD1 | . | TRBV11-2
CASRLWGNQQGNQPQHF | TGTGCAAGTCGCTTATGGGGGAACCAGCAGGGCAATCAGCCCCAGCATTTT | TRBJ1-5 | . | . | TRBV12-2
CASSFSGPTDTQYF | TGTGCCAGCAGTTTTTCGGGCCCCACAGATACGCAGTATTTT | TRBJ2-3 | . | . | TRBV6-6
CASRSLYEQYF | TGTGCCAGCAGGAGCCTCTACGAGCAGTACTTC | TRBJ2-7 | . | few | TRBV2
CAWSPQGAGYGYTF | TGTGCCTGGAGTCCGCAGGGGGCAGGCTATGGCTACACCTTC | TRBJ1-2 | TRBD1 | . | TRBV30
CASSQGIYYEQYF | TGCGCCAGCAGCCAGGGAATCTATTACGAGCAGTACTTC | TRBJ2-7 | . | . | TRBV4-1
CSVAAGTFTGELFF | TGCAGCGTTGCAGCGGGGACCTTCACCGGGGAGCTGTTTTTT | TRBJ2-2 | TRBD2 | . | TRBV29-1
CSVEDRAQETQYF | TGCAGCGTCGAAGACAGGGCCCAAGAGACCCAGTACTTC | TRBJ2-5 | TRBD1 | few | TRBV29-1